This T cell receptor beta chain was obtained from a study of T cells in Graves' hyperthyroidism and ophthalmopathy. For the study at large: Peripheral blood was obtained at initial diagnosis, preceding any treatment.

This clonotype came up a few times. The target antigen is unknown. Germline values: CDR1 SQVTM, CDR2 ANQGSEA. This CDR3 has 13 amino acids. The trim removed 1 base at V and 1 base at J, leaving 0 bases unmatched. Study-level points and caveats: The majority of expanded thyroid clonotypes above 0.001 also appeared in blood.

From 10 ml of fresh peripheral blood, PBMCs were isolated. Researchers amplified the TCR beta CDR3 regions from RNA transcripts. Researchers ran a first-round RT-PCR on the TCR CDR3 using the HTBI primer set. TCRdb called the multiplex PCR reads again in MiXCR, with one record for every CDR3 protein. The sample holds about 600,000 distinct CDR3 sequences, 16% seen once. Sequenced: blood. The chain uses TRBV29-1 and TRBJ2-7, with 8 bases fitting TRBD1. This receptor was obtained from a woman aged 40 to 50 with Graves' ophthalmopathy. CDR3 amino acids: CSVEGDRSYEQYF. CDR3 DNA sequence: TGCAGCGTTGAAGGGGACAGGTCCTACGAGCAGTACTTC.